Below, 5 T cell receptor beta chains from the same sample are listed, as sequenced in a study of shared clonotypes between healthy human individuals (dated by TCRdb to the early 2020s). Library creation used the immunoSEQ multiplex PCR assay. TCRdb obtained this table from immuneACCESS and retained in-frame rearrangements with V and J assigned. These tables miss some clones; where compared with another copy, unresolved V genes account for less than half of the shortfall, and the remainder is unexplained. The sample records millions of clones, 90% to 95% of which are singletons. The biggest ten clones account for 0.14% of the sample. Sequenced: naive CD4+ T cells sorted from blood. According to the study, the label for this sample's cell subset or site signals: CD45RA+ positively selected. Receptor source: a man aged 18 to 29 in good health.

V is TRBV7-2 and J is TRBJ2-7, with 8 bases identical to TRBD1. The V segment lost 5 bases and the J segment 1 base; nucleotides outside the gene matches: 10. This CDR3 contains 16 residues. Germline V gene data show CDR1 as SGHTA and CDR2 as FQGNSA. The CDR3, as DNA: TGTGCCAGCAGCCGGGGTAACAGGGGGTCTTCCTACGAGCAGTACTTC. The encoded protein is CASSRGNRGSSYEQYF.

In this sample, this clone turned up once. The chain couples TRBV7-9 to TRBJ1-3; D might be TRBD1 (5 bases). This CDR3 has 15 residues. Germline CDR1 SEHNR, CDR2 FQNEAQ (reference sequence). V lost 5 bases to trimming and J lost 0 bases, with 11 bases between them. CDR3 loop: CASSPRGLSGNTIYF. The DNA for the CDR3 is TGTGCCAGCAGCCCGCGGGGACTCTCTGGAAACACCATATATTTT.

V gene TRBV6-5 combines with J gene TRBJ1-4, with D perhaps matching TRBD1 (5 bases). CDR1 is MNHEY, CDR2 SVGAGI, per germline. The CDR3 consists of 11 residues. The CDR3 protein is CAGPVNEKLFF. The CDR3 nucleotides are TGTGCGGGACCAGTAAATGAAAAACTGTTTTTT.

V is TRBV5-1 and J is TRBJ2-5, with a tentative D call TRBD2 (7 bases). The CDR3 loop spans 15 amino acids. CDR1 and CDR2 from the germline V gene are SGHRS and YFSETQ. The V gene lost 2 bases and the J gene lost 2 bases, with 13 bases spanning the gap. CDR3 nucleotide sequence: TGCGCCAGCAGCTTTGCGGGGGCGGGACAAGAGACCCAGTACTTC. Its translation: CASSFAGAGQETQYF.

This chain connects TRBV6-5 to TRBJ2-1; possible D gene TRBD2, 6 bases. CDR1 MNHEY and CDR2 SVGAGI come from the germline V gene. Trimming shortened V by 7 bases and J by 6 bases, and 13 bases separated the two germline ends. The CDR3 is made up of 13 amino acids. Here the CDR3 reads CASTSSGPNEQFF. The CDR3 DNA reads TGTGCCAGCACAAGTAGCGGCCCCAATGAGCAGTTCTTC.